The 21 T cell receptor beta chains listed next were all sequenced from one sample in a study of T cell repertoires in cytomegalovirus infection. These receptors lack a known antigen. In TCRdb, the reads were re-called with MiXCR into one record per CDR3 protein. The sample yields tens of thousands of distinct CDR3 sequences, approximately 46% seen once. This specimen consisted of CD8+ T cells from cultured PBMCs, obtained from culture after CMV antigen stimulation. The receptor source for this set is a human donor in good health (CMV status not recorded). Some clones in this sample may be carry-over from other donors' samples.

The chain uses TRBV29-1 and TRBJ2-7, with D perhaps TRBD1 (6 bases). Trimming removed 7 bases from V and 0 bases from J, with 19 bases in between. Germline V lookup: CDR1 SQVTM, CDR2 ANQGSEA. The CDR3 length is 15 residues. The CDR3 region is CSAESQDSSSYEQYF. The CDR3 DNA reads as TGCAGCGCCGAAAGTCAGGACAGCAGCTCCTACGAGCAGTACTTC.

This chain connects TRBV3-1 to TRBJ1-4; D is unclear. Per the germline V gene, CDR1 is LGHDT and CDR2 is YNNKEL (reference sequence). This CDR3 spans 15 amino acids. V dropped 0 bases and J dropped 8 bases, with 13 bases sitting between them. In DNA, the CDR3 is TGTGCCAGCAGCCAAGACGGTTCGGTAAACGAAAAACTGTTTTTT. The encoded protein is CASSQDGSVNEKLFF.

This clonotype occurred once. The rearrangement joins TRBV11-2 to TRBJ2-7, with D tentatively TRBD1 or TRBD2 (5 bases each). This CDR3 comprises 15 residues. Trimming stripped 1 base from V and 0 bases from J, with 10 bases between. Germline V gene lookup returns CDR1 SGHAT and CDR2 FQNNGV. Here the CDR3 DNA reads TGTGCCAGCAGCTTAGGGAAGGGACCCTCCTACGAGCAGTACTTC. Amino acid sequence: CASSLGKGPSYEQYF.

About this clonotype: Its ends do not fully match the called genes, so a read error is possible. The V gene is TRBV7-2, the J gene TRBJ1-4; 10 bases match TRBD1. The CDR3 has 15 residues. The germline V gene has CDR1 SGHTA and CDR2 FQGNSA. The CDR3: CASSPADRGIEKLFF. The CDR3 coding sequence is TGTGCCAGCAGCCCGGCGGACAGGGGGATAGAAAAACTTTTTTTT.

This clonotype has a handful of counts. The chain is built from TRBV7-8 and TRBJ1-3; D may be TRBD1 (5 bases). The CDR3 loop spans 14 amino acids. Germline CDR1 SGHVS, CDR2 FQNEAQ. V lost 5 bases and J lost 7, with 15 bases in between. CDR3 sequence: CASSKDPAGNTIYF. The CDR3 DNA follows: TGTGCCAGCAGCAAGGACCCAGCAGGGAACACCATATATTTT.

The chain employs TRBV4-1 and TRBJ2-1; perhaps TRBD1 as D (5 bases). This CDR3 spans 15 amino acids. The germline V gene encodes CDR1 MGHRA and CDR2 YSYEKL. Trimming took off 1 base at V and 5 bases at J, with 12 bases between the two ends. The CDR3 is CASSQVQGSDNEQFF. The CDR3 region has the DNA TGCGCCAGCAGCCAAGTCCAGGGTTCTGACAATGAGCAGTTCTTC.

The chain uses TRBV6-8 and TRBJ2-7; a possible D gene is TRBD1 (5 bases). CDR3 length: 14 residues. V was shortened by 0 bases and J by 3 bases, with 9 bases between the two germline ends. The germline gives CDR1 MNHGY, CDR2 SAAAGT. CDR3 sequence reads: CASSYSFRVYEQYF. In DNA, the CDR3 is TGTGCCAGCAGTTACTCTTTCAGGGTCTACGAGCAGTACTTC.

This chain joins TRBV27 and TRBJ2-1; the D is unclear. From germline, CDR1 is MNHEY and CDR2 SMNVEV (reference sequence). The CDR3 consists of 15 residues. Trimming took off 2 bases at V and 2 bases at J, with 10 bases between the two ends. For the CDR3, the DNA is TGTGCCAGCAGTTTAGTTGCGTCGGCCTACAATGAGCAGTTCTTC. This encodes CASSLVASAYNEQFF.

The rearrangement uses TRBV2 and TRBJ2-1, with 8 bases aligning to TRBD2. In germline, CDR1 is SNHLY, CDR2 FYNNEI. The CDR3 covers 18 residues. Trimming removed 2 bases from V and 1 base from J; junction bases left unmatched: 10. In nucleotides, the CDR3 is TGTGCCAGCAGTGAAAGACTAGCGTACTATGAATCCTACAATGAGCAGTTCTTC. Amino acid sequence: CASSERLAYYESYNEQFF.

As to this clonotype: The germline gene is not matched at one end of the junction; a read error may be the cause. The chain recombines TRBV4-1 with TRBJ2-6; D gene unclear. The CDR3 is 16 amino acids. Germline V lookup: CDR1 MGHRA, CDR2 YSYEKL. CDR3 sequence (DNA): TGTGCCAGCAGCCTCTTGGTAATCTCTGGGGCCAACGTCCTGACTTTC. Encoded protein: CASSLLVISGANVLTF.

As concerns this clonotype: One junction end does not reproduce the germline sequence, and a read error may be involved. This sequence joins TRBV28 and TRBJ2-2; no definite D call. This CDR3 is 12 amino acids long. Germline V gene data show CDR1 as MDHEN and CDR2 as SYDVKM. The CDR3 reads CVSSSYTGELFF. Written as DNA, the CDR3 is TGTGTCAGCAGCTCCTACACCGGGGAGCTGTTTTTT.

The chain employs TRBV12-3 or TRBV12-4 and TRBJ1-5, with 10 bases aligning to TRBD1. Trimming at V came to 4 bases and at J to 6 bases, leaving 3 bases not matched to a gene. The CDR3 consists of 14 residues. CDR3 coding DNA: TGTGCCAGCAGTTCGACAGGGGGCGGTCAGCCCCAGCATTTT. This encodes CASSSTGGGQPQHF.

This chain joins TRBV5-4 and TRBJ2-1; no definite D call. Trimming left V 2 bases short and J 0 bases short, with 12 bases between. The CDR3 length is 16 residues. The germline V gene has CDR1 SGHNT and CDR2 YYREEE (reference sequence). CDR3 DNA: TGTGCCAGCAGCTTAGCAGGTCTTAGCTCCTACAATGAGCAGTTCTTC. Its translation is CASSLAGLSSYNEQFF.

This clonotype was counted at least ten times. The chain joins TRBV7-8 to TRBJ2-1; 11 bases fit TRBD2. CDR3 length equals 17 residues. Germline V gives CDR1 SGHVS, CDR2 FQNEAQ. V lost 5 bases to trimming and J lost 2 bases; unmatched junction nucleotides: 8. CDR3 bases: TGTGCCAGCAGCCCTTTACGTAGCGGGGGGGCCTACAATGAGCAGTTCTTC. Its translation: CASSPLRSGGAYNEQFF.

This clonotype turned up a few times. V is TRBV11-2 and J is TRBJ2-2; no clear D gene. CDR1 and CDR2 from the germline V gene are SGHAT and FQNNGV. This CDR3 region has 12 residues. The germline V and J ends were trimmed by 4 bases and 5 bases, with 5 bases remaining between them. CDR3 nucleotides: TGTGCCAGCAGCTGGAGTACCGGGGAGCTGTTTTTT. Translating gives CASSWSTGELFF.

The table lists this clonotype with a few counts. This sequence joins TRBV29-1 and TRBJ1-5; TRBD1 is a possible D gene (5 bases). V lost 6 bases and J lost 1, with 13 bases in between. Germline-derived CDR1 and CDR2 are SQVTM and ANQGSEA. The CDR3 runs 14 residues. The CDR3 DNA is TGCAGCGTCGGGACGGGCGAGAGCAATCAGCCCCAGCATTTT. This codes for CSVGTGESNQPQHF.

V is TRBV20-1 and J is TRBJ2-7; D perhaps matches TRBD1 (6 bases). The CDR3 is made up of 17 amino acids. With 5 bases removed from V and 0 bases from J, the gap between germline ends came to 23 bases. Looked up from germline, CDR1 is DFQATT and CDR2 is SNEGSKA (reference sequence). The CDR3 DNA reads as TGCAGTGCTCCCCTAGGGCAGGGGATACGTAACTCCTACGAGCAGTACTTC. The encoded protein is CSAPLGQGIRNSYEQYF.

The chain has TRBV20-1 and TRBJ2-7; 9 nucleotides match TRBD2. This CDR3 is built from 15 residues. Germline lookup yields CDR1 DFQATT and CDR2 SNEGSKA (reference sequence). J was trimmed by 1 base and V by 5 bases; bases with no gene match: 9. CDR3 DNA: TGCAGTGCTGGAACTAGCGGGTCCCCTTCCTACGAGCAGTACTTC. Translation: CSAGTSGSPSYEQYF.

This clonotype occurred a few times. This chain links TRBV7-8 with TRBJ1-1; 9 bases are shared with TRBD1. Germline assignment: CDR1 SGHVS and CDR2 FQNEAQ. Germline trimming cut 5 bases from V and 5 bases from J; bases unmatched to any gene: 9. The CDR3 contains 15 residues. The CDR3 nucleotides read TGTGCCAGCAGCCCCTTTGGACAGGGGAGGACTGAAGCTTTCTTT. Protein product: CASSPFGQGRTEAFF.

The chain has TRBV6-1 and TRBJ1-1; D not resolved. This CDR3 comprises 15 residues. Trimming pared 5 bases from V and 0 bases from J, leaving 13 bases between. Germline assignment: CDR1 MNHNS and CDR2 SASEGT. CDR3 sequence: CASSRTTYMNTEAFF. The CDR3 DNA sequence: TGTGCCAGCAGTCGAACGACATACATGAACACTGAAGCTTTCTTT.

In this sample, this clonotype turned up a few times. The chain has TRBV7-6 and TRBJ2-1; D not resolved. The germline CDR1 and CDR2 sequences are SGHVS and FNYEAQ. V was clipped by 0 bases and J by 5 bases, with 5 bases between them. This CDR3 region has 13 residues. CDR3 loop: CASSLAANNEQFF. For the CDR3, the DNA is TGTGCCAGCAGCTTAGCGGCAAACAATGAGCAGTTCTTC.